This is a list of T cell receptor beta chains from one sample in a study of T cell responses to AZD1222 COVID-19 vaccine. Sequencing was performed with immunoSEQ multiplex PCR; in TCRdb, only in-frame clones are kept and a portion is missing. The sample consists of around 130,000 clones, approximately 90% of them appearing once. The starting material was peripheral blood, obtained on day 0 of AZD1222 vaccination. These receptors were collected from an adult in good health. Both conserved end residues are part of each CDR3. The D gene is left open where the match is weak. The size of a clone is reported for some rows only, either as once, few or many, or as a class for expanded clones.

size	V	D	J	length	DNA	CDR3
NA	TRBV4-1	NA	TRBJ1-1	14	TGCGCCAGCAGCCCAGACCCGGCGGGGACTGAAGCTTTCTTT	CASSPDPAGTEAFF
few	TRBV4-1	NA	TRBJ1-2	16	TGCGCCAGCAGCCAAGGCTCGGTCAGGGCCAACTATGGCTACACCTTC	CASSQGSVRANYGYTF
NA	TRBV5-6	NA	TRBJ2-3	15	TGTGCCAGCAGCGTTCGCAGGGGCATCACAGATACGCAGTATTTT	CASSVRRGITDTQYF
NA	TRBV27	TRBD1	TRBJ1-2	13	TGTGCCAGCAGTTTTGGACAGGGGCGCGGCTACACCTTC	CASSFGQGRGYTF
NA	TRBV30	NA	TRBJ1-2	14	TGTGCCTGGAGCCAGGACGGAAGGAACTATGGCTACACCTTC	CAWSQDGRNYGYTF
NA	TRBV6-5	NA	TRBJ1-5	15	TGTGCCAGCAAAGGACGGGGAATTAGCAATCAGCCCCAGCATTTT	CASKGRGISNQPQHF
few	TRBV15	TRBD1	TRBJ1-1	15	TGTGCCACCAGCGCCAGGGGGCTTGGGGACACTGAAGCTTTCTTT	CATSARGLGDTEAFF
once	TRBV3-1/TRBV3-2	NA	TRBJ2-5	14	TGTGCCAGCAGCCAAGAGACTAGTCTGGAGACCCAGTACTTC	CASSQETSLETQYF
NA	TRBV7-3	NA	TRBJ2-2	16	TGTGCCAGCAGCTCCCGCCTTACGCGCTCCACCGGGGAGCTGTTTTTT	CASSSRLTRSTGELFF
NA	TRBV7-3	NA	TRBJ2-7	13	TGTGCCAGCAGCTTAGACAGGCTCGGGGTGAAGTACTTC	CASSLDRLGVKYF
NA	TRBV24-1	NA	TRBJ2-2	13	TGTGCCACCAGTGATTTCGAGCGAATAGAGCTGTTTTTT	CATSDFERIELFF
NA	TRBV4-2	TRBD1	TRBJ1-2	15	TGTGCCAGCAGCCAAGCGGGACAGATCAACTATGGCTACACCTTC	CASSQAGQINYGYTF
NA	TRBV12-3/TRBV12-4	TRBD1	TRBJ1-4	13	TGTGCCAGCAGGACAGGGACTAATGAAAAACTGTTTTTT	CASRTGTNEKLFF
NA	TRBV12-3/TRBV12-4	NA	TRBJ2-1	13	TGTGCCAGTATCCCCCCCTCCTACAATGAGCAGTTCTTC	CASIPPSYNEQFF
once	TRBV7-8	NA	TRBJ2-7	14	TGTGCCAGCAGCTCTACCTTCGAGGTCTACGAGCAGTACTTC	CASSSTFEVYEQYF